One sample yielded the 11 T cell receptor beta chains listed below, sequenced in a study of cytomegalovirus exposure and HLA in healthy donors. The PCR was carried out with 60 Vbeta primers and 13 Jbeta primers. Data came from immunoSEQ multiplex PCR; TCRdb stores just in-frame clones and leaves some out. Of approximately 140,000 clones in the sample, about 80% were seen once. The sequenced material came from PBMCs. The receptor set was obtained from a male donor in good health and CMV-seropositive.

The chain links TRBV19 to TRBJ1-5; 8 bases align to TRBD1. Germline V lookup: CDR1 LNHDA, CDR2 SQIVND (reference sequence). This CDR3 region has 15 residues. V shed 1 base and J 4 bases; nucleotides not matched to a gene: 3. CDR3 DNA: TGTGCCAGTAGTATAGTACACAGGGGGAATCAGCCCCAGCATTTT. It yields the protein CASSIVHRGNQPQHF.

CDR3 bases: TGTGCCAGCAGCCCTACCGGGACTAGCGGGAGGGTGTACAATGAGCAGTTCTTC. It translates to CASSPTGTSGRVYNEQFF. The chain carries TRBV7-8 and TRBJ2-1, with TRBD2 matching over 16 bases. The CDR3 runs to 18 residues. The ends lost 5 bases at V and 4 bases at J; junction bases unmatched: 8. CDR1 and CDR2 from the germline V gene are SGHVS and FQNEAQ. The variable domain in full, with the rest retrieved from reference TRBV7-8 and TRBJ2-1, is GAGVSQSPRYKVAKRGQDVALRCDPISGHVSLFWYQQALGQGPEFLTYFQNEAQLDKSGLPSDRFFAERPEGSVSTLKIQRTQQEDSAVYLCASSPTGTSGRVYNEQFFGPGTRLTVL.

The rearrangement links TRBV10-3 to TRBJ1-1; no firm D call. CDR3 size: 16 residues. The germline V and J ends were trimmed by 0 bases and 1 base, with 12 bases remaining between them. Germline V CDR1 and CDR2: ENHRY, SYGVKD. The CDR3: CAISESWRPWNTEAFF. The CDR3 bases are TGTGCCATCAGTGAGTCTTGGCGGCCATGGAACACTGAAGCTTTCTTT.

CDR3 in DNA: TGTGCCAGCTCACAGAGCGGGGGGATGGACTACGAGCAGTACTTC. Translated, it gives CASSQSGGMDYEQYF. The chain is built from TRBV18 and TRBJ2-7, with 9 nucleotides matching TRBD2. Germline V CDR1 and CDR2: KGHSH, LQKENI. This CDR3 spans 15 amino acids. V dropped 4 bases and J dropped 3; count of bases not matched to a gene: 7.

This clone was counted once. The chain has TRBV7-2 and TRBJ2-3; 11 bases map to TRBD2. CDR3 length equals 14 residues. The V and J ends lost 5 bases and 8 bases, in that order; junction bases with no gene match: 6. The germline V gene encodes CDR1 SGHTA and CDR2 FQGNSA. The CDR3 nucleotides are TGTGCCAGCAGCCTCACCCTAGCGGGAGGTACGCAGTATTTT. It codes for CASSLTLAGGTQYF.

The CDR3 sequence: CASSESGLYEQYF. In nucleotides, the CDR3 is TGCGCCAGCAGTGAGTCTGGCCTCTACGAGCAGTACTTC. The chain recombines TRBV10-1 with TRBJ2-7; D remains ambiguous. Germline lookup yields CDR1 WNHNN and CDR2 SYGVQD (reference sequence). V was pared by 0 bases and J by 3 bases, with 6 bases between. The CDR3 loop spans 13 amino acids.

The CDR3 sequence: CASSLEGQGLGNTIYF. DNA for the CDR3: TGTGCCAGCAGCTTAGAGGGACAGGGGCTCGGAAACACCATATATTTT. V and J are TRBV7-6 and TRBJ1-3; 10 positions agree with TRBD1. The CDR3 is made up of 16 amino acids. The germline gives CDR1 SGHVS, CDR2 FNYEAQ. Germline trimming cut 1 base from V and 4 bases from J; bases unmatched to any gene: 4.

V is TRBV5-4 and J is TRBJ2-7; D possibly corresponds to TRBD2 (5 bases). The CDR3 length is 12 residues. The germline CDR1 and CDR2 sequences are SGHNT and YYREEE (reference sequence). V lost 0 bases and J 7 bases, leaving 8 bases between the germline ends. CDR3 amino acids: CASSLGGSEQYF. In DNA, the CDR3 is TGTGCCAGCAGCTTGGGAGGGTCGGAGCAGTACTTC.

The V gene is TRBV10-3, the J gene TRBJ1-2, with a weak D call TRBD1 (5 bases). The CDR3 has 13 amino acids. V gave up 4 bases and J gave up 10 bases, with 16 bases separating them. Germline V CDR1 and CDR2: ENHRY, SYGVKD. The CDR3 reads CAISGTRHPVYTF. The CDR3 DNA reads TGTGCCATCAGTGGGACACGCCACCCTGTCTACACCTTC.

V and J are TRBV5-1 and TRBJ1-2; 12 positions agree with TRBD1. Germline CDR1 reads SGHRS; CDR2 reads YFSETQ. The CDR3 contains 15 residues. V trimming: 0 bases; J trimming: 5 bases; junction bases outside the gene matches: 2. The CDR3 bases are TGCGCCAGCAGCTTGGGGGACAGGGGGCCTTATGGCTACACCTTC. This encodes CASSLGDRGPYGYTF.

Note on this clone: A read error may account for a junction end that differs from germline. The chain combines TRBV29-1 with TRBJ2-7, with TRBD1 matching over 7 bases. This CDR3 region has 15 residues. Germline V gene data show CDR1 as SQVTM and CDR2 as ANQGSEA. The CDR3 loop reads CSVEGGLEGAYEQSF. The CDR3 region has the DNA TGCAGCGTTGAAGGGGGGTTAGAGGGGGCCTACGAGCAGTCCTTC.